This T cell receptor beta chain is from a study of Graves' ophthalmopathy and Graves' hyperthyroidism. Under 3 months in duration, the ophthalmopathy in affected donors had moderate-to-severe activity, CAS ≥3 and NOSPECS ≥4. Amplification of the TCR beta CDR3 regions used RNA transcripts (as template). HTBI-primed RT-PCR formed the first round, and a multiplex PCR formed the second. TCRdb ran MiXCR on the multiplex PCR reads and lists one entry per CDR3 protein. The sample gives about 660,000 distinct CDR3 sequences, 35% to 50% of which show up once; 3% to 3.5% is in the top ten. As to this clonotype: Its antigen is as yet unknown.

Findings of the study overall: The 13-signature model separated ophthalmopathy from stable hyperthyroidism at 85% to 90% sensitivity and roughly 81% specificity.

Input material: peripheral blood. This TCR was sampled from an adult man with Graves' ophthalmopathy.

The CDR3 here is CASSLSSRLAGPYEQYF. CDR3 DNA: TGTGCCAGCAGTTTATCCTCGCGACTAGCGGGGCCCTACGAGCAGTACTTC. The rearrangement joins TRBV12-3 or TRBV12-4 to TRBJ2-7, with 11 positions matching TRBD2. The CDR3 is 17 amino acids. The V segment lost 2 bases and the J segment 2 bases; nucleotides outside the gene matches: 8.